The TCR beta chain under discussion was sequenced for a study of CD8+ T cells in alopecia areata. Trimming took 8 bases from V and 0 from J; bases not matched to a gene: 7. CDR1 SQVTM and CDR2 ANQGSEA come from the germline V gene. The length of the CDR3 is 14 residues. Broader study findings: An increase in clonality over normal scalp was evident in lesional scalp, especially alopecia totalis/universalis.

Extraction and reverse transcription of RNA yielded cDNA as the sequencing template. TCRdb keeps only in-frame clones here, not all; method: immunoSEQ multiplex PCR. Among approximately 210,000 clones, roughly three fifths were seen once, and the ten largest hold 3.3%. The sample's treatment: oral pan-JAK inhibitor, 5-10 mg twice daily. Alopecia areata patients provided lesional scalp punch biopsies and peripheral blood. This clone came up a few times. Its matching antigen is unknown. The rearrangement uses TRBV29-1 and TRBJ2-5; 9 bases agree with TRBD1. This sample comprised CD4+ T cells sorted from blood, obtained at week 4, from a patient treated with tofacitinib. The receptor comes from a human donor with alopecia areata. In DNA form, the CDR3 reads TGCAGCACCCCGGGACAGGGAAACCAAGAGACCCAGTACTTC. Amino acids: CSTPGQGNQETQYF.